Below, one T cell receptor beta chain is given with its context. The antigen is undetermined. The junction had 7 bases not matched to a gene; V was cut back by 4 bases and J by 0 bases. Germline V gene data show CDR1 as SGHRS and CDR2 as YFSETQ. The CDR3 totals 15 residues. Autoimmunity was present in every CD3G-deficient patient, worse in two. These data are taken from a study of regulatory T cells. Study conclusions and caveats: Skewed V and J usage and few unique V-J pairs marked patient repertoires, most in Tregs. Hydrophobic residues at CDR3 positions 6 and 7 were enriched in conventional CD4+ T cells of CD3G-deficient patients.

Amplification used 52 TRBV primers and 13 TRBJ primers. Assay: immunoSEQ multiplex PCR; the TCRdb copy retains only in-frame clones and omits some. The profile shows tens of thousands of clones, nearly 90% of them singletons. The source is a child aged 5 to 17 with CD3G deficiency. V is TRBV5-1 and J is TRBJ2-7; 7 bases agree with TRBD1. The sample was conventional CD4+ T cells sorted from blood. This CDR3 is CASSPRTGSSYEQYF. The CDR3 DNA sequence: TGCGCCAGCAGCCCCCGGACAGGAAGCTCCTACGAGCAGTACTTC.